The rows below give T cell receptor beta chains drawn from one sample of a study of cytomegalovirus exposure and HLA in healthy donors. TCRdb's table, derived via immunoSEQ multiplex PCR, lists solely in-frame clones and lacks some. The sample consists of 130,000 or so clones, roughly 71% of them appearing once. Sequenced: PBMCs. These receptors all come from a woman aged 40 to 50 in good health and CMV-seropositive. The CDR3 runs from the conserved cysteine through the conserved F or W. D genes are given only for firm matches. Clone size is stated in some rows and not others, as once, few, many or a class when expanded.

D	J	size	V	DNA	CDR3
TRBD1	TRBJ2-7	-	TRBV9	TGTGCCAGCAGCGTTGCCCCAGGGGGCTACGAGCAGTACTTC	CASSVAPGGYEQYF
-	TRBJ2-7	once	TRBV29-1	TGCAGCGTTGTACAGTCCTCCTACGAGCAGTACTTC	CSVVQSSYEQYF
TRBD2	TRBJ2-7	-	TRBV18	TGTGCCAGCTCACCACCGGCCATTGGGAGGGGTACCCACGAGCAGTACTTC	CASSPPAIGRGTHEQYF
-	TRBJ1-1	-	TRBV30	TGTGCCTGGAGTAAGCTCTGGAACACTGAAGCTTTCTTT	CAWSKLWNTEAFF
TRBD1	TRBJ1-6	-	TRBV19	TGTGCCAGTAGTATGGAGCCGACAGGGGGGCCTAATTCACCCCTCCACTTT	CASSMEPTGGPNSPLHF
TRBD1	TRBJ1-1	-	TRBV18	TGTGCCAGCTCACCCTCCATCCGGACAGGGGTGAACACTGAAGCTTTCTTT	CASSPSIRTGVNTEAFF
TRBD2	TRBJ2-2	-	TRBV30	TGTGCCTGGAGTGTTAGGCGGGGGGGGGAGCTGTTTTTT	CAWSVRRGGELFF
-	TRBJ1-1	-	TRBV11-2	TGTGCCAGCAGCTTAGTGTCGGGTCCTGAAGCTTTCTTT	CASSLVSGPEAFF
-	TRBJ1-1	-	TRBV11-2	TGTGCCAGCAGCTCACCTATGGGACGTGACAGGGAAGCTTTCTTT	CASSSPMGRDREAFF
TRBD2	TRBJ2-1	-	TRBV4-2	TGTGCCAGCAGCCTAAGAACATCCGTGATAGCGGGGTACAATGAGCAGTTCTTC	CASSLRTSVIAGYNEQFF
-	TRBJ2-3	-	TRBV5-6	TGTGCCAGCAGCTTAGGGGCGGGAACCTTGTATCCAGATACGCAGTATTTT	CASSLGAGTLYPDTQYF
TRBD1	TRBJ1-2	-	TRBV28	TGTGCCAGCAGTCAAACAGGGGGTGGGTATGGCTACACCTTC	CASSQTGGGYGYTF